A single sample is the source of the 3 T cell receptor beta chains below, sequenced in a study of blood T cell repertoires in COVID-19. The repertoire was sequenced with immunoSEQ multiplex PCR; TCRdb's copy has only in-frame clones and lacks some. Of some 350,000 clones listed, around 87% are singletons. The specimen sequenced was peripheral blood. The receptor set was obtained from a woman aged 45-65 years with COVID-19, enrolled during active disease.

The chain uses TRBV7-9 and TRBJ1-1; 7 bases agree with TRBD1. The CDR3 has 15 amino acids. Losses at the gene ends were 5 bases for V and 6 bases for J; bases not matched to a gene: 12. From germline, CDR1 is SEHNR and CDR2 FQNEAQ (reference sequence). CDR3 residues: CASSLGGAGFAEAFF. CDR3 DNA: TGTGCCAGCAGCCTAGGGGGCGCCGGGTTCGCTGAAGCTTTCTTT.

V gene TRBV19 combines with J gene TRBJ1-2, with D tentatively TRBD1 (6 bases). The CDR3 consists of 16 residues. The germline V gene has CDR1 LNHDA and CDR2 SQIVND (reference sequence). Trimming removed 9 bases from V and 2 bases from J, with 22 bases in between. The CDR3 nucleotides are TGTGCCAGCGAAAGACGATTACAGGGATCCAACTATGGCTACACCTTC. Its protein product is CASERRLQGSNYGYTF.

The chain employs TRBV30 and TRBJ2-7; 7 nucleotides agree with TRBD2. V shed 2 bases, J shed 10 bases, and the junction held 8 bases outside the gene matches. The germline V gene has CDR1 GTSNPN and CDR2 SVGIG (reference sequence). The CDR3 has 12 residues. CDR3 region: CAWSSPSGTQYF. In DNA form, the CDR3 reads TGTGCCTGGAGTTCACCTAGCGGAACCCAGTACTTC.